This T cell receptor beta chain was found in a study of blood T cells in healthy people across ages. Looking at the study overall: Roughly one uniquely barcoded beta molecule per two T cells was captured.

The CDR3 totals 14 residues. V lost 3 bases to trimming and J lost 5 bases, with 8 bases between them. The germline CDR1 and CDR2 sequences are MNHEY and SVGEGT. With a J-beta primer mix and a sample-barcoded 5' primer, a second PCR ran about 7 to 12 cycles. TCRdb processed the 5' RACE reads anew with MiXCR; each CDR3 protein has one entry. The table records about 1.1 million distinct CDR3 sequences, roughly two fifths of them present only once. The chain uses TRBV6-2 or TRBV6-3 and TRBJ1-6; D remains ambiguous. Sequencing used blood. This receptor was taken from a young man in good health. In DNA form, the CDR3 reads TGTGCCAGCAGTTATTCGGGAAATAATTCACCCCTCCACTTT. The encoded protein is CASSYSGNNSPLHF.